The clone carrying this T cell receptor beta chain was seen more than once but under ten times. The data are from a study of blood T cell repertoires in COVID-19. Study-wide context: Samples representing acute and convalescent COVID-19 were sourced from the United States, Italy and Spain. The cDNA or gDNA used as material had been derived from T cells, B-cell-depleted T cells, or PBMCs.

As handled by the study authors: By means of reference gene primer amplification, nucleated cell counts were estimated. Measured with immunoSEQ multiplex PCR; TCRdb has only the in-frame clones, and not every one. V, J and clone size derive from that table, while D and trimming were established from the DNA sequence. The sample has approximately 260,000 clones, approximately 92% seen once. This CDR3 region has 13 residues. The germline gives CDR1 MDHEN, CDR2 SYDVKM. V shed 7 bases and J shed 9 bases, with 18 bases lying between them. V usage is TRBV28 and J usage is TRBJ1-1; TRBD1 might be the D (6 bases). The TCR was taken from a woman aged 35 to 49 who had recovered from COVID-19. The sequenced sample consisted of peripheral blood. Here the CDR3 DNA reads TGTGCCAGCACCCCGACAGGTCCCTGGAAAGCTTTCTTT. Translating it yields CASTPTGPWKAFF.